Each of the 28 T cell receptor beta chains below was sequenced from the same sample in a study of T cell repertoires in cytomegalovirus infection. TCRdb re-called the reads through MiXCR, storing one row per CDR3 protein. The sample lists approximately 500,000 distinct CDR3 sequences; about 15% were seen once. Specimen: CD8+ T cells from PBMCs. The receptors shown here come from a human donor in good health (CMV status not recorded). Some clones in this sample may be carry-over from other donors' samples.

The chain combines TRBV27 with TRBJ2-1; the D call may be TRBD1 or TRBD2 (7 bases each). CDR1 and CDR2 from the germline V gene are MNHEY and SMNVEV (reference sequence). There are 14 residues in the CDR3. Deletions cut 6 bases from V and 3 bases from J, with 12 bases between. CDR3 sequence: CASRQGGGYNEQFF. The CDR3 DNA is TGTGCCAGCAGGCAGGGGGGGGGCTACAATGAGCAGTTCTTC.

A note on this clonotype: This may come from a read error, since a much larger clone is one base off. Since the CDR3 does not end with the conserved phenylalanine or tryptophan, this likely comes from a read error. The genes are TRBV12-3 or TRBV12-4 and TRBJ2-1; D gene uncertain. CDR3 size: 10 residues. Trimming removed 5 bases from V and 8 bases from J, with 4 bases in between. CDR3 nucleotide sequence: TGTGCCAGCAGTCTTCATGAGCAGTTCTTA. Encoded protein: CASSLHEQFL.

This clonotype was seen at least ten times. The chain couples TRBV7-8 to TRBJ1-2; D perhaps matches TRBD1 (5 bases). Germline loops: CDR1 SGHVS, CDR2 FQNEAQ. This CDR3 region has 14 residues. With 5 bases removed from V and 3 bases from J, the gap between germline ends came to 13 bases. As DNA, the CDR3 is TGTGCCAGCAGCCTTACCCTGGGGGACTATGGCTACACCTTC. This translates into CASSLTLGDYGYTF.

CDR3 bases: TGCGCCAGCAGCCAAGATTTAAGTAGTAAGCCCCAGCATTTT. Its translation is CASSQDLSSKPQHF. This chain links TRBV4-1 with TRBJ1-5; D is unclear. Per germline, CDR1 MGHRA and CDR2 YSYEKL. The V and J ends lost 0 bases and 8 bases respectively, with 11 bases between them. The CDR3 spans 14 residues.

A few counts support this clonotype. As DNA, the CDR3 is TGTGCCAGCAGCTCCCCGGAGGGGGCCAGCGGAGATACGCAGTATTTT. Protein: CASSSPEGASGDTQYF. The rearrangement links TRBV7-9 to TRBJ2-3; D perhaps matches TRBD1 (7 bases). This CDR3 has 16 amino acids. The V gene's germline CDR1 is SEHNR and CDR2 FQNEAQ (reference sequence). The V end was cut by 4 bases, the J end by 5 bases, with 19 bases between. The full variable domain, in which reference TRBV7-9 and TRBJ2-3 provide the parts outside the CDR3, is DTGVSQNPRHKITKRGQNVTFRCDPISEHNRLYWYRQTLGQGPEFLTYFQNEAQLEKSRLLSDRFSAERPKGSFSTLEIQRTEQGDSAMYLCASSSPEGASGDTQYFGPGTRLTVL.

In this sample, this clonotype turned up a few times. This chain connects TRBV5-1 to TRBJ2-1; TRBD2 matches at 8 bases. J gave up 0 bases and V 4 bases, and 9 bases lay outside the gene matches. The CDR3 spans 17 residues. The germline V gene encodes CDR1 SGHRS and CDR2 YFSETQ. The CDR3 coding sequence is TGCGCCAGCAGCCCCAATAGCGGGGATTACTCCTACAATGAGCAGTTCTTC. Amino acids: CASSPNSGDYSYNEQFF.

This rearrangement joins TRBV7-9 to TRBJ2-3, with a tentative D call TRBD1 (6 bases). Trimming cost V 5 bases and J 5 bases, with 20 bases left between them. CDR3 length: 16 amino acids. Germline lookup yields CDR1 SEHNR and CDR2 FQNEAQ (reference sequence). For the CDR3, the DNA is TGTGCCAGCAGCCTCAGCACAGGGTATCGTGGAGATACGCAGTATTTT. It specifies CASSLSTGYRGDTQYF. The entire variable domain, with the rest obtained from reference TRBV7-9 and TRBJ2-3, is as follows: DTGVSQNPRHKITKRGQNVTFRCDPISEHNRLYWYRQTLGQGPEFLTYFQNEAQLEKSRLLSDRFSAERPKGSFSTLEIQRTEQGDSAMYLCASSLSTGYRGDTQYFGPGTRLTVL.

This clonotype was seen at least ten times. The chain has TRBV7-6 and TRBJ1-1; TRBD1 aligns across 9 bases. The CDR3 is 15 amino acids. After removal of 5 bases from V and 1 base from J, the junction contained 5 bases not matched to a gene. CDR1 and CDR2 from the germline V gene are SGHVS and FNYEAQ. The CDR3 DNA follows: TGTGCCAGCAGCCTGGACAGGGGTCCGAACACTGAAGCTTTCTTT. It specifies CASSLDRGPNTEAFF.

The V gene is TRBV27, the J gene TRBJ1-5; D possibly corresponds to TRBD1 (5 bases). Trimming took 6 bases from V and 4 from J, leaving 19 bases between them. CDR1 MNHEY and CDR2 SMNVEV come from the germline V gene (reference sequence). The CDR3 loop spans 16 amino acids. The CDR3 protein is CASSPWGGDSNQPQHF. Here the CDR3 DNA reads TGTGCCAGCAGCCCCTGGGGGGGGGATAGTAATCAGCCCCAGCATTTT.

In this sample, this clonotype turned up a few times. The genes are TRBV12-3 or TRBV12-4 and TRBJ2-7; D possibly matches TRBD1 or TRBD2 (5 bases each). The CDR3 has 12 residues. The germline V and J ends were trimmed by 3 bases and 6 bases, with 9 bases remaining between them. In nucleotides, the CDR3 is TGTGCCAGCAGTTTTCTGAGGGGCGAGCAGTACTTC. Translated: CASSFLRGEQYF.

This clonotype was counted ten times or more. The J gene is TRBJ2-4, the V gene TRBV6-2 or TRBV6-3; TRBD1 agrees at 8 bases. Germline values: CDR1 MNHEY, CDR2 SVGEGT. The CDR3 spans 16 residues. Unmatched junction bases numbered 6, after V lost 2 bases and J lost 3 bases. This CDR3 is CASSYPEQGDKNIQYF. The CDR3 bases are TGTGCCAGCAGTTACCCGGAACAGGGGGACAAAAACATTCAGTACTTC.

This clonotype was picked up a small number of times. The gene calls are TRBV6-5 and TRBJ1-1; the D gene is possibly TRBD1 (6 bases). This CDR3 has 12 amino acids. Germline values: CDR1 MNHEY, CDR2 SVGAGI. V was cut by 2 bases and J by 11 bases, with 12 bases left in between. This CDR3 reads CASSYPGVGAFF. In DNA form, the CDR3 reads TGTGCCAGCAGTTACCCAGGGGTAGGGGCTTTCTTT.

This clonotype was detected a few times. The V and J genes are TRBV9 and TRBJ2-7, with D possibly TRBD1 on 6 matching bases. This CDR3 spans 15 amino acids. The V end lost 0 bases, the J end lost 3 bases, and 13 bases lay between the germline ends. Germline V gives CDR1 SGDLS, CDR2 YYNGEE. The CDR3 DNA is TGTGCCAGCAGCGTAGGGTTTGGGGGCGGCTACGAGCAGTACTTC. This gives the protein CASSVGFGGGYEQYF. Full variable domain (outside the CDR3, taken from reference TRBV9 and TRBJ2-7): DSGVTQTPKHLITATGQRVTLRCSPRSGDLSVYWYQQSLDQGLQFLIQYYNGEERAKGNILERFSAQQFPDLHSELNLSSLELGDSALYFCASSVGFGGGYEQYFGPGTRLTVT.

CDR3 coding DNA: TGTGCCAGCAGCTTAGGAGGAGTGGGGGTAATTAACATTCAGTACTTC. Protein: CASSLGGVGVINIQYF. This chain links TRBV7-9 with TRBJ2-4, with D tentatively TRBD1 or TRBD2 (5 bases each). Germline lookup yields CDR1 SEHNR and CDR2 FQNEAQ (reference sequence). CDR3 size: 16 residues. V was trimmed by 1 base and J by 7 bases, leaving 17 bases between them.

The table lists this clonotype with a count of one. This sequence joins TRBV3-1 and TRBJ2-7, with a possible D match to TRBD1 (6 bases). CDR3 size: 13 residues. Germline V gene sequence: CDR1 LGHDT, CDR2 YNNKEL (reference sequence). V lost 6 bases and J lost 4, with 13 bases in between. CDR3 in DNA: TGTGCCAGCAGTCACAGGGTGTCGTACGAGCAGTACTTC. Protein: CASSHRVSYEQYF.

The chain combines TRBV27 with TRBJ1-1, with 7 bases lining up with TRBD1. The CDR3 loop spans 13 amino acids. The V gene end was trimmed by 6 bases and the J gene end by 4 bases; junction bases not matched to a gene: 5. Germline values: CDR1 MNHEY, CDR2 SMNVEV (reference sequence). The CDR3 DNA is TGTGCCAGCAGGGTAACAGGGGCCACTGAAGCTTTCTTT. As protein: CASRVTGATEAFF.

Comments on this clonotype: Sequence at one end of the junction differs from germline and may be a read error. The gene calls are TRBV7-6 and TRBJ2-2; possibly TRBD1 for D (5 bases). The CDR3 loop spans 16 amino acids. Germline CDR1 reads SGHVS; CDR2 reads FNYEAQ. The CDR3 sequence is CASSFSPGKKTGELFF. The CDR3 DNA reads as TGTGCAAGCAGCTTTTCCCCAGGGAAGAAAACCGGGGAGCTGTTTTTT.

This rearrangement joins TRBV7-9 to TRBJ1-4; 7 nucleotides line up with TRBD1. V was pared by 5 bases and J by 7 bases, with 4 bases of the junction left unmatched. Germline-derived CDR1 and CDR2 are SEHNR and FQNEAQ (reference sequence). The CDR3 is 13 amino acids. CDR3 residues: CASSDREGEKLFF. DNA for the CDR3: TGTGCCAGCAGCGACAGGGAGGGTGAAAAACTGTTTTTT. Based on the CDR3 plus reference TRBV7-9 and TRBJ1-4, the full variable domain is DTGVSQNPRHKITKRGQNVTFRCDPISEHNRLYWYRQTLGQGPEFLTYFQNEAQLEKSRLLSDRFSAERPKGSFSTLEIQRTEQGDSAMYLCASSDREGEKLFFGSGTQLSVL.

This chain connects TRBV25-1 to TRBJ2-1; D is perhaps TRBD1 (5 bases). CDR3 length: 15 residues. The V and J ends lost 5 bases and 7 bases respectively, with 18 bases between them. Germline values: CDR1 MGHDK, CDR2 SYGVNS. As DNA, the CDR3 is TGTGCCAGCAGTAGAGGATCTCCTAAGGGGAATGAGCAGTTCTTC. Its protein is CASSRGSPKGNEQFF.

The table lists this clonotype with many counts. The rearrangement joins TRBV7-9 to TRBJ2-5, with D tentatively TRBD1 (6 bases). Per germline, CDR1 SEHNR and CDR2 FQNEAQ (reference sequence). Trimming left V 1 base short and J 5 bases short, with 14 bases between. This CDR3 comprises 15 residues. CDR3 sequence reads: CASSLVQGSGETQYF. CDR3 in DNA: TGTGCCAGCAGCTTAGTGCAGGGGTCGGGGGAGACCCAGTACTTC.

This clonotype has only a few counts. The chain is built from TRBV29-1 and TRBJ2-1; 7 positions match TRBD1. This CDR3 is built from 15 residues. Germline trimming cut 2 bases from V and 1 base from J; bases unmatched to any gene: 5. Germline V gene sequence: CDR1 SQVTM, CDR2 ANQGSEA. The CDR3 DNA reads TGCAGCGTTGAACCAACAGGGGTGTCCTACAATGAGCAGTTCTTC. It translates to CSVEPTGVSYNEQFF.

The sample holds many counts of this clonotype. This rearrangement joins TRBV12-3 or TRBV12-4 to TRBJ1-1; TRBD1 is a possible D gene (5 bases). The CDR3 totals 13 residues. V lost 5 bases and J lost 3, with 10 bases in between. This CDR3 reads CASSPGIYTEAFF. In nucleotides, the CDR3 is TGTGCCAGCAGTCCAGGGATCTACACTGAAGCTTTCTTT.

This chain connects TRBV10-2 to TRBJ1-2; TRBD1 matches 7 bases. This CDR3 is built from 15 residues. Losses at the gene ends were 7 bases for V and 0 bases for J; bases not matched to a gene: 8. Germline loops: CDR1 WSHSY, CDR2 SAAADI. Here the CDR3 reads CASTERTGPNYGYTF. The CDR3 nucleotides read TGCGCCAGCACCGAAAGGACAGGACCTAACTATGGCTACACCTTC.

The CDR3 sequence is CASSQAGEATNEKLFF. The CDR3 DNA sequence: TGTGCCAGCAGCCAAGCGGGGGAGGCTACTAATGAAAAACTGTTTTTT. This chain connects TRBV12-3 or TRBV12-4 to TRBJ1-4; TRBD1 might be the D (5 bases). V dropped 6 bases and J dropped 2 bases, with 16 bases sitting between them. The CDR3 has 16 amino acids.

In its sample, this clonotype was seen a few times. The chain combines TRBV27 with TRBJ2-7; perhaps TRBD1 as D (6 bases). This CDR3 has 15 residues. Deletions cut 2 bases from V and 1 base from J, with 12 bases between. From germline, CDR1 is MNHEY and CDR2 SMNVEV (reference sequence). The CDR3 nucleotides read TGTGCCAGCAGTTTACGGGGACATCAGTCCTACGAGCAGTACTTC. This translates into CASSLRGHQSYEQYF.

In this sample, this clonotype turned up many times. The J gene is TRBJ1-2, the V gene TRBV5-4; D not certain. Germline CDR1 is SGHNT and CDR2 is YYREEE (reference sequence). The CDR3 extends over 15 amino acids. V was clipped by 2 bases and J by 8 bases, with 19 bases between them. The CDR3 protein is CASSLIRAPQWGYTF. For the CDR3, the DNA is TGTGCCAGCAGCTTAATAAGGGCCCCTCAGTGGGGCTACACCTTC.

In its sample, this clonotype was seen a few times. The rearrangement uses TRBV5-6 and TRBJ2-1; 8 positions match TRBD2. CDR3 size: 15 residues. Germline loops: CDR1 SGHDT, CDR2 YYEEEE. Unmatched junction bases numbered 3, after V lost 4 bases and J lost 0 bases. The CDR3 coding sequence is TGTGCCAGCAGCCAAGCGGGAGCCTCCTACAATGAGCAGTTCTTC. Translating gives CASSQAGASYNEQFF. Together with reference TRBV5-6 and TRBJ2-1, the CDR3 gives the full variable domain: DAGVTQSPTHLIKTRGQQVTLRCSPKSGHDTVSWYQQALGQGPQFIFQYYEEEERQRGNFPDRFSGHQFPNYSSELNVNALLLGDSALYLCASSQAGASYNEQFFGPGTRLTVL.

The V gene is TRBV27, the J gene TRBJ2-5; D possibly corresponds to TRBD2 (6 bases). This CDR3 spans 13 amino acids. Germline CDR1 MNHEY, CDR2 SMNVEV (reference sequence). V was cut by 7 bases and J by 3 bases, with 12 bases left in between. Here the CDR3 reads CASTPWGEETQYF. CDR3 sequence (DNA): TGTGCCAGCACCCCCTGGGGGGAAGAGACCCAGTACTTC.